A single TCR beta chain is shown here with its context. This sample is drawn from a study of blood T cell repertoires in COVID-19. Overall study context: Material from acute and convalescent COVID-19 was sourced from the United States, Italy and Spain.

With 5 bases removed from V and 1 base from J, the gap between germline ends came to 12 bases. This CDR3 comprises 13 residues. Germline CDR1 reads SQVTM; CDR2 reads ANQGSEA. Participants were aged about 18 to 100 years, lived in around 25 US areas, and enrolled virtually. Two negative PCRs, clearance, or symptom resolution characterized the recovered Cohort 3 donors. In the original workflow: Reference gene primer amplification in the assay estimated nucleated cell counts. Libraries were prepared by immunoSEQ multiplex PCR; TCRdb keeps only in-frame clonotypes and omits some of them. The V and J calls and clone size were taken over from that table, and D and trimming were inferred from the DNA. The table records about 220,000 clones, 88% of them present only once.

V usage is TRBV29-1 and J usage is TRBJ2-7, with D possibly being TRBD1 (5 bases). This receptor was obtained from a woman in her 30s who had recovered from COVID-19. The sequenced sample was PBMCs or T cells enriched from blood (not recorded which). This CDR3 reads CSVYTGYSYEQYF. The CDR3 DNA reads TGCAGCGTTTACACAGGCTATTCCTACGAGCAGTACTTC.